Below are 29 T cell receptor beta chains sequenced from a single sample in a study of T cell changes during pregnancy in multiple sclerosis. The protocol was immunoSEQ multiplex PCR, while the TCRdb copy is restricted to in-frame clones and leaves out a portion. The sample carries 70,000 to 75,000 clones, over 85% recorded once. Sequences were derived from peripheral blood, sampled in the second trimester of pregnancy. These receptors were taken from a female donor with multiple sclerosis, enrolled in a pregnancy study.

The chain is built from TRBV2 and TRBJ1-1; TRBD1 is a possible D gene (6 bases). V was clipped by 4 bases and J by 0 bases, with 9 bases between them. This CDR3 has 14 residues. CDR1 is SNHLY, CDR2 FYNNEI, per germline. The CDR3 nucleotides read TGTGCCAGCAGTGTACAGGGAGTGAACACTGAAGCTTTCTTT. The encoded protein is CASSVQGVNTEAFF.

This clone was counted a single time. The chain recombines TRBV19 with TRBJ2-3; 7 nucleotides line up with TRBD1. V dropped 5 bases and J dropped 0; count of bases not matched to a gene: 11. Per the germline V gene, CDR1 is LNHDA and CDR2 is SQIVND (reference sequence). The CDR3 is made up of 17 amino acids. Here the CDR3 reads CASSPHDGTASTDTQYF. As DNA, the CDR3 is TGTGCCAGTAGTCCTCACGACGGGACAGCCAGCACAGATACGCAGTATTTT.

The chain combines TRBV9 with TRBJ2-2, with 8 positions matching TRBD1. The germline V gene has CDR1 SGDLS and CDR2 YYNGEE. The ends lost 3 bases at V and 4 bases at J; junction bases unmatched: 5. The CDR3 is 15 residues long. The CDR3: CASSERQGSTGELFF. The CDR3, as DNA: TGTGCCAGCAGCGAACGACAGGGGAGCACCGGGGAGCTGTTTTTT.

J is TRBJ2-5 and V is TRBV2, with 8 bases that match TRBD1. Trimming took 6 bases from V and 6 from J; bases not matched to a gene: 12. The CDR3 contains 15 residues. Per the germline V gene, CDR1 is SNHLY and CDR2 is FYNNEI. The CDR3 loop is CASSAARDRKKTQYF. The CDR3 DNA reads as TGTGCCAGCAGCGCCGCCCGGGACAGGAAAAAGACCCAGTACTTC. Complete variable domain (other parts from reference TRBV2 and TRBJ2-5): EPEVTQTPSHQVTQMGQEVILRCVPISNHLYFYWYRQILGQKVEFLVSFYNNEISEKSEIFDDQFSVERPDGSNFTLKIRSTKLEDSAMYFCASSAARDRKKTQYFGPGTRLLVL.

The chain employs TRBV7-6 and TRBJ2-2; TRBD2 agrees at 9 bases. CDR1 and CDR2 (germline): SGHVS, FNYEAQ. With 1 base clipped from V and 7 bases from J, the junction kept 4 bases outside the gene matches. The CDR3 length is 15 residues. The CDR3 reads CASSLGTSEVGELFF. The CDR3 nucleotides read TGTGCCAGCAGCTTAGGGACTAGCGAGGTCGGGGAGCTGTTTTTT.

This chain joins TRBV19 and TRBJ1-4; TRBD1 is a possible D gene (5 bases). Germline values: CDR1 LNHDA, CDR2 SQIVND (reference sequence). This CDR3 region has 15 residues. Trimming took off 3 bases at V and 8 bases at J, with 16 bases between the two ends. In nucleotides, the CDR3 is TGTGCCAGTAGTATTGAACGCAGGGTTGAGGAAAAACTGTTTTTT. Translating gives CASSIERRVEEKLFF.

This rearrangement joins TRBV27 to TRBJ1-5; TRBD1 agrees at 8 bases. The germline CDR1 and CDR2 sequences are MNHEY and SMNVEV (reference sequence). V lost 5 bases and J lost 2; bases outside the gene matches: 8. The CDR3 spans 16 residues. DNA of the CDR3: TGTGCCAGCAGTAGAACAGGGGGTGTTCGCAATCAGCCCCAGCATTTT. This sequence encodes CASSRTGGVRNQPQHF.

The chain employs TRBV19 and TRBJ2-2; D is ambiguous. From germline, CDR1 is LNHDA and CDR2 SQIVND (reference sequence). Trimming pared 3 bases from V and 1 base from J, leaving 9 bases between. This CDR3 contains 15 residues. As DNA, the CDR3 is TGTGCCAGTAGTATTAAATGGAGGAACACCGGGGAGCTGTTTTTT. Its translation: CASSIKWRNTGELFF.

The chain links TRBV21-1 to TRBJ2-7; the table calls TRBD1, which could not be checked here. TRBV21-1 is listed as a pseudogene. The CDR3 totals 16 residues. For the CDR3, the DNA is TGTGCCAGCAGCAAATTGGGACAGGGGGCAACCTACGAGCAGTACTTC. It yields the protein CASSKLGQGATYEQYF.

V usage is TRBV27 and J usage is TRBJ2-7, with D possibly TRBD1 on 5 matching bases. V shed 4 bases and J shed 4 bases, with 14 bases lying between them. The length of the CDR3 is 14 residues. From germline, CDR1 is MNHEY and CDR2 SMNVEV (reference sequence). As DNA, the CDR3 is TGTGCCAGCAGTTCCTTCGACAGAATGTACGAGCAGTACTTC. The encoded protein is CASSSFDRMYEQYF.

The table lists this clone with a count of one. In the same sample, other DNA sequences code for this CDR3. This sequence joins TRBV5-1 and TRBJ2-3; D may be TRBD1 (6 bases). Germline V lookup: CDR1 SGHRS, CDR2 YFSETQ. CDR3 size: 15 residues. Trimming cost V 0 bases and J 2 bases, with 10 bases left between them. CDR3 in DNA: TGCGCCAGCAGCTTGGGCAGGGGTTACACAGATACGCAGTATTTT. Protein: CASSLGRGYTDTQYF.

The CDR3 DNA reads TGTGCCAGCAGTTCCCGGACTGCCTCCGATGAGCAGTTCTTC. Its protein is CASSSRTASDEQFF. The gene calls are TRBV6-5 and TRBJ2-1, with a weak D call TRBD2 (5 bases). The CDR3 runs 14 residues. Trimming removed 4 bases from V and 8 bases from J, with 15 bases in between. CDR1 is MNHEY and CDR2 is SVGAGI in the germline V gene.

Written as DNA, the CDR3 is TGTGCCAGCAGTGAAAGGCTCGGGACAACCTACGAGCAGTACTTC. This codes for CASSERLGTTYEQYF. The chain employs TRBV2 and TRBJ2-7, with D perhaps matching TRBD1 (6 bases). The ends were cut back, 2 bases at V and 2 bases at J, with 13 bases in the middle. The CDR3 contains 15 residues. Germline-derived CDR1 and CDR2 are SNHLY and FYNNEI. Variable domain in full (rest from reference TRBV2 and TRBJ2-7): EPEVTQTPSHQVTQMGQEVILRCVPISNHLYFYWYRQILGQKVEFLVSFYNNEISEKSEIFDDQFSVERPDGSNFTLKIRSTKLEDSAMYFCASSERLGTTYEQYFGPGTRLTVT.

This chain links TRBV12-5 with TRBJ1-4; possibly TRBD1 for D (6 bases). V was trimmed by 6 bases and J by 6 bases, leaving 17 bases between them. This CDR3 has 15 residues. Germline V gene sequence: CDR1 LGHNT, CDR2 FRNRAP. DNA of the CDR3: TGTGCTAGTGGCCCGGAAGGGGGGGGCTATGAAAAACTGTTTTTT. Its protein is CASGPEGGGYEKLFF.

This clone appeared a single time. The rearrangement joins TRBV9 to TRBJ2-1; the match to TRBD1 covers 7 bases. Germline V CDR1 and CDR2: SGDLS, YYNGEE. The CDR3 extends over 15 amino acids. V lost 3 bases to trimming and J lost 3 bases; unmatched junction nucleotides: 6. The CDR3 DNA follows: TGTGCCAGCAGCGCCGGGACAGTTAACTACAATGAGCAGTTCTTC. It encodes CASSAGTVNYNEQFF.

The genes are TRBV7-2 and TRBJ2-1; 9 bases are a match to TRBD2. The CDR3 is made up of 19 amino acids. The V and J ends lost 0 bases and 4 bases, in that order; junction bases with no gene match: 13. Germline values: CDR1 SGHTA, CDR2 FQGNSA. DNA for the CDR3: TGTGCCAGCAGCTTAGCTAACGGTTTAGGGACTAGCATTTACAATGAGCAGTTCTTC. This codes for CASSLANGLGTSIYNEQFF.

The chain recombines TRBV29-1 with TRBJ2-5; the D is unclear. The ends were cut back, 6 bases at V and 0 bases at J, with 8 bases in the middle. In germline, CDR1 is SQVTM, CDR2 ANQGSEA. There are 12 residues in the CDR3. The CDR3 reads CSVQNNQETQYF. The DNA for the CDR3 is TGCAGCGTACAGAACAACCAAGAGACCCAGTACTTC.

V usage is TRBV5-6 and J usage is TRBJ2-1; 10 bases match TRBD1. The CDR3 has 16 residues. CDR1 is SGHDT, CDR2 YYEEEE, per germline. The J segment lost 5 bases and the V segment lost 4 bases, leaving 9 bases of the junction unmatched. CDR3 coding DNA: TGTGCCAGCAGCGACCGGGACAGGGGACCCAACAATGAGCAGTTCTTC. It is translated as CASSDRDRGPNNEQFF.

This clone was observed once. The chain recombines TRBV7-2 with TRBJ2-2; 7 nucleotides match TRBD2. The germline gives CDR1 SGHTA, CDR2 FQGNSA. The CDR3 loop spans 14 amino acids. Trimming cost V 1 base and J 7 bases; bases outside gene matches: 3. The CDR3 nucleotides read TGTGCCAGCAGCTTAGTTCCGGGAGGCGGGGAGCTGTTTTTT. Translated, it gives CASSLVPGGGELFF.

This clone was counted once. This chain joins TRBV28 and TRBJ2-7; D gene uncertain. With 3 bases removed from V and 6 bases from J, the gap between germline ends came to 9 bases. This CDR3 has 12 amino acids. The germline gives CDR1 MDHEN, CDR2 SYDVKM. CDR3 coding DNA: TGTGCCAGCAGTTTGGTAGCTTTCGAGCAGTACTTC. As protein: CASSLVAFEQYF.

The rearrangement uses TRBV5-5 and TRBJ2-2; perhaps TRBD2 as D (6 bases). The CDR3 runs to 16 residues. Germline lookup yields CDR1 SGHKS and CDR2 YYEKEE (reference sequence). V dropped 3 bases and J dropped 4 bases, with 16 bases sitting between them. The DNA for the CDR3 is TGTGCCAGCAGCTGGAGGCCGGGGGACCCCACCGGGGAGCTGTTTTTT. It specifies CASSWRPGDPTGELFF. The full variable domain, its missing parts supplied by reference TRBV5-5 and TRBJ2-2, is DAGVTQSPTHLIKTRGQQVTLRCSPISGHKSVSWYQQVLGQGPQFIFQYYEKEERGRGNFPDRFSARQFPNYSSELNVNALLLGDSALYLCASSWRPGDPTGELFFGEGSRLTVL.

V is TRBV16 and J is TRBJ2-2; TRBD2 aligns across 7 bases. CDR1 KGHSY and CDR2 FQNENV come from the germline V gene. The CDR3 loop spans 16 amino acids. V was pared by 0 bases and J by 6 bases, with 7 bases of the junction left unmatched. The CDR3 DNA reads TGTGCCAGCAGCCAATCTGCGGGGGTAGTTGCCGGGGAGCTGTTTTTT. It codes for CASSQSAGVVAGELFF. Complete variable domain (other parts from reference TRBV16 and TRBJ2-2): GEEVAQTPKHLVRGEGQKAKLYCAPIKGHSYVFWYQQVLKNEFKFLISFQNENVFDETGMPKERFSAKCLPNSPCSLEIQATKLEDSAVYFCASSQSAGVVAGELFFGEGSRLTVL.

This chain links TRBV7-2 with TRBJ2-5; D is possibly TRBD2 (5 bases). CDR3 length equals 14 residues. CDR1 is SGHTA and CDR2 is FQGNSA in the germline V gene. Trimming pared 3 bases from V and 4 bases from J, leaving 12 bases between. The CDR3 loop is CASSFGPGRETQYF. CDR3 nucleotide sequence: TGTGCCAGCAGCTTTGGCCCGGGGAGAGAGACCCAGTACTTC. Full variable domain (rest looked up from reference TRBV7-2 and TRBJ2-5): GAGVSQSPSNKVTEKGKDVELRCDPISGHTALYWYRQSLGQGLEFLIYFQGNSAPDKSGLPSDRFSAERTGGSVSTLTIQRTQQEDSAVYLCASSFGPGRETQYFGPGTRLLVL.

This clone occurred a few times. The chain carries TRBV27 and TRBJ2-7, with a weak D call TRBD1 (5 bases). V was clipped by 6 bases and J by 2 bases, with 14 bases between them. The CDR3 is 14 residues long. The germline CDR1 and CDR2 sequences are MNHEY and SMNVEV (reference sequence). The CDR3 spells CASSPLGQTYEQYF. The CDR3, as DNA: TGTGCCAGCAGCCCCCTCGGACAAACCTACGAGCAGTACTTC.

This chain joins TRBV9 and TRBJ2-2; D gene ambiguous. The CDR3 is 16 residues long. Germline V gene data show CDR1 as SGDLS and CDR2 as YYNGEE. The ends were cut back, 0 bases at V and 0 bases at J, with 9 bases in the middle. The CDR3 reads CASSVGIAPNTGELFF. The CDR3, as DNA: TGTGCCAGCAGCGTAGGTATAGCCCCGAACACCGGGGAGCTGTTTTTT.

CDR3 protein: CASSVAPSGFNEQFF. The CDR3 DNA follows: TGTGCCAGCAGCGTAGCCCCCTCCGGGTTCAATGAGCAGTTCTTC. V gene TRBV9 combines with J gene TRBJ2-1; D is ambiguous. The CDR3 spans 15 residues. V lost 0 bases to trimming and J lost 6 bases, with 13 bases between them. Germline assignment: CDR1 SGDLS and CDR2 YYNGEE.

The V and J genes are TRBV7-2 and TRBJ1-5; TRBD1 agrees at 7 bases. Germline values: CDR1 SGHTA, CDR2 FQGNSA. The CDR3 length is 15 residues. After removal of 5 bases from V and 8 bases from J, the junction contained 12 bases not matched to a gene. CDR3 in DNA: TGTGCCAGCAGCCCTTCAACAGGGGTAACGGAGCCCCAGCATTTT. This sequence encodes CASSPSTGVTEPQHF. Based on the CDR3 plus reference TRBV7-2 and TRBJ1-5, the full variable domain is GAGVSQSPSNKVTEKGKDVELRCDPISGHTALYWYRQSLGQGLEFLIYFQGNSAPDKSGLPSDRFSAERTGGSVSTLTIQRTQQEDSAVYLCASSPSTGVTEPQHFGDGTRLSIL.

The chain is built from TRBV19 and TRBJ1-2, with 11 bases fitting TRBD1. J was trimmed by 5 bases and V by 6 bases; bases with no gene match: 11. The CDR3 contains 16 residues. Germline V gene sequence: CDR1 LNHDA, CDR2 SQIVND (reference sequence). The CDR3 nucleotides read TGTGCCAGTAGGCTTCGGGACAGGGGGATCGGTTATGGCTACACCTTC. Translating it yields CASRLRDRGIGYGYTF. Together with reference TRBV19 and TRBJ1-2, the CDR3 gives the full variable domain: DGGITQSPKYLFRKEGQNVTLSCEQNLNHDAMYWYRQDPGQGLRLIYYSQIVNDFQKGDIAEGYSVSREKKESFPLTVTSAQKNPTAFYLCASRLRDRGIGYGYTFGSGTRLTVV.

V usage is TRBV11-2 and J usage is TRBJ1-1; D is unclear. The germline CDR1 and CDR2 sequences are SGHAT and FQNNGV. V lost 2 bases, J lost 1 base, and 8 bases lay in between. The CDR3 runs to 14 residues. The CDR3: CASSLFSGNTEAFF. The CDR3 nucleotides read TGTGCCAGCAGCTTATTTAGCGGGAACACTGAAGCTTTCTTT.